Each of the 19 T cell receptor beta chains below was sequenced from the same sample in a study of cytomegalovirus exposure and HLA in healthy donors. PCR amplification relied on 60 Vbeta primers (plus 13 Jbeta primers). Sequencing was performed with immunoSEQ multiplex PCR; in TCRdb, only in-frame clones are kept and a portion is missing. The sample gives fewer than 200,000 clones, about 75% of which show up once; over 4% is in the top ten. Input material: PBMCs. The source is a male donor in good health and CMV-seronegative.

This chain connects TRBV5-6 to TRBJ2-3; TRBD2 agrees at 10 bases. CDR1 is SGHDT, CDR2 YYEEEE, per germline. The CDR3 covers 13 residues. Trimming removed 8 bases from V and 4 bases from J; junction bases left unmatched: 4. CDR3 loop: CASGTSAPDTQYF. CDR3 sequence (DNA): TGTGCCAGTGGGACTAGCGCCCCAGATACGCAGTATTTT. The complete variable domain, with remaining parts taken from reference TRBV5-6 and TRBJ2-3, reads DAGVTQSPTHLIKTRGQQVTLRCSPKSGHDTVSWYQQALGQGPQFIFQYYEEEERQRGNFPDRFSGHQFPNYSSELNVNALLLGDSALYLCASGTSAPDTQYFGPGTRLTVL.

J is TRBJ2-1 and V is TRBV6-6; 8 bases fit TRBD2. Germline loops: CDR1 MNHNY, CDR2 SVGAGI (reference sequence). This CDR3 has 13 residues. Germline trimming cut 5 bases from V and 6 bases from J; bases unmatched to any gene: 3. CDR3 bases: TGTGCCAGCAGTCAGCGGGAGACCAATGAGCAGTTCTTC. Translating it yields CASSQRETNEQFF.

The rearrangement uses TRBV28 and TRBJ2-7, with 11 bases identical to TRBD2. The V and J ends lost 8 bases and 6 bases, in that order; junction bases with no gene match: 12. Germline-derived CDR1 and CDR2 are MDHEN and SYDVKM. The CDR3 length is 15 residues. The CDR3 DNA reads as TGTGCCAGCCGCATTCCAGGACTAGCGGGTCTCGAGCAGTACTTC. Translated, it gives CASRIPGLAGLEQYF. Full variable domain (missing parts from reference TRBV28 and TRBJ2-7): DVKVTQSSRYLVKRTGEKVFLECVQDMDHENMFWYRQDPGLGLRLIYFSYDVKMKEKGDIPEGYSVSREKKERFSLILESASTNQTSMYLCASRIPGLAGLEQYFGPGTRLTVT.

This clone has a single count. This chain connects TRBV6-1 to TRBJ2-1; 9 nucleotides line up with TRBD2. Losses at the gene ends were 7 bases for V and 3 bases for J; bases not matched to a gene: 4. Germline V CDR1 and CDR2: MNHNS, SASEGT. The CDR3 runs to 14 residues. CDR3 sequence: CASIPTSGYNEQFF. The CDR3, as DNA: TGTGCCAGCATTCCGACTAGCGGCTACAATGAGCAGTTCTTC.

This clone was found once. The chain joins TRBV5-1 to TRBJ1-5, with D maybe TRBD1 (5 bases). The length of the CDR3 is 13 residues. Trimming pared 5 bases from V and 6 bases from J, leaving 12 bases between. Germline-derived CDR1 and CDR2 are SGHRS and YFSETQ. CDR3: CASSVRVGQPQHF. CDR3 DNA: TGCGCCAGCAGTGTCAGGGTGGGTCAGCCCCAGCATTTT.

The chain has TRBV6-5 and TRBJ2-1, with 15 bases lining up with TRBD2. This CDR3 region has 13 residues. CDR1 is MNHEY, CDR2 SVGAGI, per germline. Unmatched junction bases numbered 5, after V lost 11 bases and J lost 9 bases. CDR3 nucleotides: TGTGCCCTAGGGGGACTAGCGGGAGGTGAGCAGTTCTTC. Its protein product is CALGGLAGGEQFF.

The gene calls are TRBV19 and TRBJ1-4; the D is unclear. V lost 6 bases, J lost 4 bases, and 12 bases lay in between. Germline CDR1 LNHDA, CDR2 SQIVND (reference sequence). The CDR3 loop spans 14 amino acids. CDR3 DNA sequence: TGTGCCAGTAGGGAGGTAAACGGTAATGAAAAACTGTTTTTT. The encoded protein is CASREVNGNEKLFF.

The DNA of the CDR3 is TGCGCCAGCAGCGCCGGGACAGCTAATGAAAAACTGTTTTTT. This translates into CASSAGTANEKLFF. This chain uses TRBV5-1 with TRBJ1-4, with 7 bases fitting TRBD1. Per the germline V gene, CDR1 is SGHRS and CDR2 is YFSETQ. The J segment lost 3 bases and the V segment lost 4 bases, leaving 3 bases of the junction unmatched. The CDR3 covers 14 residues. Full variable domain (missing parts from reference TRBV5-1 and TRBJ1-4): KAGVTQTPRYLIKTRGQQVTLSCSPISGHRSVSWYQQTPGQGLQFLFEYFSETQRNKGNFPGRFSGRQFSNSRSEMNVSTLELGDSALYLCASSAGTANEKLFFGSGTQLSVL.

J is TRBJ2-3 and V is TRBV7-6, with 8 bases that match TRBD2. This CDR3 has 16 residues. Losses at the gene ends were 7 bases for V and 4 bases for J; bases not matched to a gene: 13. Germline CDR1 is SGHVS and CDR2 is FNYEAQ. The DNA for the CDR3 is TGTGCCAGCAACCCCGGGGGGGGAGCAAGGTCAGATACGCAGTATTTT. This codes for CASNPGGGARSDTQYF.

This rearrangement joins TRBV18 to TRBJ2-1; 9 positions agree with TRBD1. The CDR3 extends over 15 amino acids. Germline-derived CDR1 and CDR2 are KGHSH and LQKENI. The V gene end was trimmed by 6 bases and the J gene end by 7 bases; junction bases not matched to a gene: 10. CDR3 sequence reads: CASSPLQGARNEQFF. The DNA for the CDR3 is TGTGCCAGCTCCCCGTTACAGGGGGCGCGAAATGAGCAGTTCTTC.

This chain links TRBV7-8 with TRBJ2-7; 8 bases align to TRBD1. CDR3 size: 12 residues. Per the germline V gene, CDR1 is SGHVS and CDR2 is FQNEAQ. The V segment lost 5 bases and the J segment 5 bases; nucleotides outside the gene matches: 2. This CDR3 reads CASSDRGHEQYF. The CDR3 nucleotides read TGTGCCAGCAGCGACAGGGGTCACGAGCAGTACTTC. Looking up the rest from reference TRBV7-8 and TRBJ2-7 gives the full variable domain: GAGVSQSPRYKVAKRGQDVALRCDPISGHVSLFWYQQALGQGPEFLTYFQNEAQLDKSGLPSDRFFAERPEGSVSTLKIQRTQQEDSAVYLCASSDRGHEQYFGPGTRLTVT.

The sample holds one count of this clone. The genes are TRBV10-1 and TRBJ2-4, with 7 bases fitting TRBD1. CDR1 WNHNN and CDR2 SYGVQD come from the germline V gene (reference sequence). CDR3 length: 16 amino acids. With V trimmed by 2 bases and J by 0 bases, 4 bases remained unmatched. Here the CDR3 DNA reads TGCGCCAGCAGTGAGCAGGGGGTCGTAGCCAAAAACATTCAGTACTTC. Residues: CASSEQGVVAKNIQYF.

V and J are TRBV27 and TRBJ2-1, with TRBD2 identical over 14 bases. CDR3 length: 15 amino acids. Germline CDR1 reads MNHEY; CDR2 reads SMNVEV (reference sequence). V shed 10 bases, J shed 8 bases, and the junction held 10 bases outside the gene matches. CDR3: CATRFGTSGSYEQFF. The CDR3 DNA reads as TGTGCCACTAGATTCGGGACTAGCGGGAGTTATGAGCAGTTCTTC.

The rearrangement links TRBV6-5 to TRBJ2-7; D is unclear. CDR1 is MNHEY and CDR2 is SVGAGI in the germline V gene. The V end was cut by 2 bases, the J end by 3 bases, with 5 bases between. This CDR3 contains 12 residues. The CDR3 nucleotides are TGTGCCAGCAGTTACCCGGGCTACGAGCAGTACTTC. As protein: CASSYPGYEQYF.

This chain uses TRBV6-5 with TRBJ2-1; 7 positions agree with TRBD1. CDR1 is MNHEY, CDR2 SVGAGI, per germline. The CDR3 loop spans 16 amino acids. V was clipped by 0 bases and J by 4 bases; unmatched bases: 6. The CDR3: CASSYSLGGGYNEQFF. DNA for the CDR3: TGTGCCAGCAGTTACTCCCTAGGGGGCGGGTACAATGAGCAGTTCTTC.

This sequence joins TRBV29-1 and TRBJ2-3, with D hard to call. CDR3 length: 12 amino acids. The V gene lost 1 base and the J gene lost 4 bases, with 6 bases spanning the gap. Germline loops: CDR1 SQVTM, CDR2 ANQGSEA. The CDR3 coding sequence is TGCAGCGTTGAAGTCGTGTCAGATACGCAGTATTTT. It yields the protein CSVEVVSDTQYF.

The chain recombines TRBV19 with TRBJ2-5; possibly TRBD1 for D (5 bases). CDR1 and CDR2 (germline): LNHDA, SQIVND (reference sequence). There are 16 residues in the CDR3. The V and J ends lost 0 bases and 2 bases respectively, with 13 bases between them. This chain's CDR3 is CASSIEGQTLQETQYF. The CDR3 DNA reads TGTGCCAGTAGTATAGAGGGGCAGACGTTGCAAGAGACCCAGTACTTC.

This chain joins TRBV6-1 and TRBJ2-1; 14 bases map to TRBD2. The junction had 7 bases not matched to a gene; V was cut back by 3 bases and J by 9 bases. The CDR3 runs 16 residues. CDR1 and CDR2 (germline): MNHNS, SASEGT. The DNA of the CDR3 is TGTGCCAGCAGTGAGGGGACTAGCGGGAGAGGGATTGAGCAGTTCTTC. It translates to CASSEGTSGRGIEQFF.

In its sample, this clone was seen a few times. The chain uses TRBV7-9 and TRBJ1-2, with D unclear. CDR1 and CDR2 (germline): SEHNR, FQNEAQ (reference sequence). With 3 bases removed from V and 4 bases from J, the gap between germline ends came to 21 bases. The CDR3 sequence is 17 residues long. CDR3 nucleotide sequence: TGTGCCAGCAGCTTCTCTCCACTTTCACGGGTTTTCTATGGCTACACCTTC. It is translated as CASSFSPLSRVFYGYTF.